This T cell receptor beta chain is from a study of T cell responses to AZD1222 COVID-19 vaccine. Clones were read by immunoSEQ multiplex PCR, and TCRdb kept only the in-frame ones, dropping some. The sample holds over 150,000 clones, approximately 91% seen once. V was shortened by 2 bases and J by 2 bases, with 4 bases between the two germline ends. The CDR3 totals 13 residues. From germline, CDR1 is MNHEY and CDR2 SMNVEV (reference sequence). Study outcomes and limitations: With dominance at 160-218 and 743-854, vaccine-associated CD4 TCRs spanned spike.

A word on this clone: Its specificity is unknown.

The sequenced sample was peripheral blood, obtained 28 days after the second AZD1222 dose. V gene TRBV27 combines with J gene TRBJ1-5; D ambiguous. The clonotype comes from an adult who received the AZD1222 COVID-19 vaccine. The CDR3 sequence: CASSLMGNQPQHF. CDR3 DNA sequence: TGTGCCAGCAGTTTAATGGGCAATCAGCCCCAGCATTTT.